Listed below are T cell receptor beta chains from one sample, sequenced in a study of radiotherapy plus CTLA-4 blockade in lung cancer. The data were produced by immunoSEQ multiplex PCR, yet TCRdb's version contains in-frame clones alone and is incomplete. The data contain 80,000 to 95,000 clones, roughly four fifths of them singletons. The sequencing here drew on peripheral blood, taken from a patient treated with radiotherapy plus ipilimumab. The receptors derive from a human donor with non-small cell lung cancer who had stable disease on radiotherapy plus ipilimumab. Both conserved end residues are part of each CDR3. The order of the fields is V gene, J gene, clone size, D gene, CDR3 length, CDR3 DNA, CDR3 protein. A D gene is named only where the DNA matches it firmly. The size entry is marked missing in some rows and otherwise reads once, few, many or a size class.

TRBV10-1	TRBJ2-7	NA	TRBD2	15	TGCGCCAGCAGTGACTCGAGCGGGGGGGCCGACGAGCAGTACTTC	CASSDSSGGADEQYF
TRBV5-8	TRBJ1-4	NA	TRBD1	15	TGTGCCAGCAGCTTGACCGGGACAGGGAATGAAAAACTGTTTTTT	CASSLTGTGNEKLFF
TRBV9	TRBJ2-3	NA	NA	13	TGTGCCAGCAGCGTAGCTAGCACAGATACGCAGTATTTT	CASSVASTDTQYF
TRBV12-5	TRBJ2-3	once	NA	15	TGTGCTAGTACCCAGACGGGGGACCGCACAGATACGCAGTATTTT	CASTQTGDRTDTQYF
TRBV9	TRBJ1-5	NA	NA	13	TGTGCCAGCAGCGTCGGGTATAATCAGCCCCAGCATTTT	CASSVGYNQPQHF
TRBV6-1	TRBJ1-3	NA	NA	14	TGTGCCAGCAGTGAAGCGGGGGGGCCAAACACCATATATTTT	CASSEAGGPNTIYF
TRBV6-1	TRBJ2-7	NA	NA	15	TGTGCCAGCAGCTCTTTCCAGGGGAACCTCTACGAGCAGTACTTC	CASSSFQGNLYEQYF
TRBV5-1	TRBJ2-7	once	TRBD1	15	TGCGCCAGCAGACCATACGGACAGGGGGCGGACGAGCAGTACTTC	CASRPYGQGADEQYF
TRBV7-9	TRBJ2-7	NA	TRBD1	14	TGTGCCAGCAGCCCGGACAGGGCCCCCTACGAGCAGTACTTC	CASSPDRAPYEQYF
TRBV5-4	TRBJ1-1	NA	TRBD1	15	TGTGCCAGCAGCACAGCAACAGGGGGCGGCACTGAAGCTTTCTTT	CASSTATGGGTEAFF
TRBV5-1	TRBJ2-4	NA	NA	13	TGCGCCAGCAGGGAGTGGGGGAAAAACATTCAGTACTTC	CASREWGKNIQYF
TRBV10-3	TRBJ2-7	NA	TRBD2	17	TGTGCCATCAGTGAAATTGGACGGGGGGAACGCTCCTACGAGCAGTACTTC	CAISEIGRGERSYEQYF
TRBV6-5	TRBJ1-2	NA	NA	13	TGTGCCAGCAGACGGACGGGCGCCTATGGCTACACCTTC	CASRRTGAYGYTF
TRBV10-3	TRBJ2-7	NA	TRBD1	14	TGTGCCATCAGTGGGGGGACAGTCTCCTACGAGCAGTACTTC	CAISGGTVSYEQYF
TRBV19	TRBJ2-2	NA	NA	15	TGTGCCAGTAGGGGGCGCGGGACGAACACCGGGGAGCTGTTTTTT	CASRGRGTNTGELFF
TRBV6-5	TRBJ2-3	NA	NA	11	TGTGCCAGCAGCGCATCAGATACGCAGTATTTT	CASSASDTQYF
TRBV27	TRBJ2-7	NA	NA	13	TGTGCCAGCAGTTACCAGCGGCAGGCCCCCCAGTACTTC	CASSYQRQAPQYF
TRBV18	TRBJ1-5	NA	TRBD1	16	TGTGCCAGCTCACCGGACAGGGCCCTAGGGAATCAGCCCCAGCATTTT	CASSPDRALGNQPQHF
TRBV5-6	TRBJ2-7	NA	TRBD1	16	TGTGCCAGCAGCTTGGATCGAAGGACAGGGGCGGACGAGCAGTACTTC	CASSLDRRTGADEQYF
TRBV7-2	TRBJ1-2	NA	NA	15	TGTGCCAGCAGCCCAGCGCCGGGACTTCCTTATGGCTACACCTTC	CASSPAPGLPYGYTF
TRBV5-1	TRBJ2-2	NA	NA	14	TGCGCCAGCAGTCCACAGGGAGACACCGGGGAGCTGTTTTTT	CASSPQGDTGELFF
TRBV29-1	TRBJ2-1	NA	TRBD2	16	TGCAGCGTTGGCCGCCTAGCGGGGGCGGGGGGGAATGAGCAGTTCTTC	CSVGRLAGAGGNEQFF
TRBV5-1	TRBJ1-4	NA	NA	16	TGCGCCAGCAGCTTGGTGGGAGGGTCAACTAATGAAAAACTGTTTTTT	CASSLVGGSTNEKLFF
TRBV25-1	TRBJ2-5	NA	TRBD1	16	TGTGCCAGCAGTGGGGACAGGAAGAACTTACAAGAGACCCAGTACTTC	CASSGDRKNLQETQYF
TRBV29-1	TRBJ2-2	NA	TRBD2	16	TGCAGCGTTTACCGGACGACTAGCGGCCTCACCGGGGAGCTGTTTTTT	CSVYRTTSGLTGELFF
TRBV29-1	TRBJ1-3	NA	NA	14	TGCAGCGTTGAAGATCTCAGGGCTGGAAACACCATATATTTT	CSVEDLRAGNTIYF
TRBV15	TRBJ2-1	NA	NA	15	TGTGCCACCACCGCGGTCGAGCGGGTTGTCAATGAGCAGTTCTTC	CATTAVERVVNEQFF